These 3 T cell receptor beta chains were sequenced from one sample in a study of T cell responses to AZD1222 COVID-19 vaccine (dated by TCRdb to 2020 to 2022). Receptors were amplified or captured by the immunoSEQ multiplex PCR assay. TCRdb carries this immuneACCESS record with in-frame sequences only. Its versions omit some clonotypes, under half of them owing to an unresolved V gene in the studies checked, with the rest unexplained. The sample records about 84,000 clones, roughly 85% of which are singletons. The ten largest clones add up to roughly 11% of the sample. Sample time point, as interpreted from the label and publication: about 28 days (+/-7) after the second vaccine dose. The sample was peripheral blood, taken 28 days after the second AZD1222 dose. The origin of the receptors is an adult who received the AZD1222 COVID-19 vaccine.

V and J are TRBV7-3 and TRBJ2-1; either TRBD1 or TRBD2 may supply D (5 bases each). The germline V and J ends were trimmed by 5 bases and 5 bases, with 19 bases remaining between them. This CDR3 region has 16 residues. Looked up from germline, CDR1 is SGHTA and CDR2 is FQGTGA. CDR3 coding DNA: TGTGCCAGCAGCCGAAGGGGCGGCGAGGGGAACAATGAGCAGTTCTTC. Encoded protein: CASSRRGGEGNNEQFF.

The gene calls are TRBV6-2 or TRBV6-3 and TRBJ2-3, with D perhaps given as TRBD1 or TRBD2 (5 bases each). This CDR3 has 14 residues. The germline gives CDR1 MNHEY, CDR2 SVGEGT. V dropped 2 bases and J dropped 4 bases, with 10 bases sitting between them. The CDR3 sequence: CASSYVGESDTQYF. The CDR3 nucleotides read TGTGCCAGCAGTTACGTGGGGGAGTCAGATACGCAGTATTTT.

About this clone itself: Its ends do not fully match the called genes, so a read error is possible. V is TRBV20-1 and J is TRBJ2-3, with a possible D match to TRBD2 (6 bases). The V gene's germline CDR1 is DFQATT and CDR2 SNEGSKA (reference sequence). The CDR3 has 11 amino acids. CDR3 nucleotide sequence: TGCAGTGCTAAGGGGACTCCCCTGGGGGATTTT. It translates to CSAKGTPLGDF.